This T cell receptor beta chain derives from a study of T cells after yellow fever vaccination. General study findings and limits: Reappearance after the booster was seen for most primary-vaccination clones, at 96% CD4 and 70% to 90% CD8.

Using its own MiXCR run on the 5' RACE reads, TCRdb lists one record per CDR3 protein. Of 150,000 to 200,000 distinct CDR3 sequences detected, 11% appear once; the ten largest clones hold 30% to 45%. The length of the CDR3 is 17 residues. Unmatched junction bases numbered 8, after V lost 4 bases and J lost 5 bases. Germline V gives CDR1 SGHRS, CDR2 YFSETQ. Points on this clonotype: The antigen remains unidentified.

Source: CD8+ T cells sorted from PBMCs, taken 15 days after the yellow fever booster vaccination. This TCR was sampled from a man between 18 and 29 years old who received the YFV17D yellow fever vaccine. The V gene is TRBV5-1, the J gene TRBJ2-2, with 13 bases identical to TRBD2. In DNA form, the CDR3 reads TGCGCCAGCAGCGAACGACTAGCGGGGGGCCTTACCGGGGAGCTGTTTTTT. Its protein is CASSERLAGGLTGELFF. Variable domain in full (rest from reference TRBV5-1 and TRBJ2-2): KAGVTQTPRYLIKTRGQQVTLSCSPISGHRSVSWYQQTPGQGLQFLFEYFSETQRNKGNFPGRFSGRQFSNSRSEMNVSTLELGDSALYLCASSERLAGGLTGELFFGEGSRLTVL.